Each of the 16 T cell receptor beta chains below was sequenced from the same sample in a study of identical twins. In TCRdb, the 5' RACE reads were re-called with MiXCR into one record per CDR3 protein. This sample carries approximately 700,000 distinct CDR3 sequences, 15% to 20% of them seen once, and the ten largest clones take over 10%. The same sample was also studied in work on T cells expressing NK-cell markers.

Material for sequencing was PBMCs. These receptors were taken from a young woman in good health.

This clonotype came up many times. The chain couples TRBV20-1 to TRBJ1-3, with D maybe TRBD1 (6 bases). Germline loops: CDR1 DFQATT, CDR2 SNEGSKA (reference sequence). There are 16 residues in the CDR3. V lost 4 bases, J lost 5 bases, and 21 bases lay in between. CDR3 sequence (DNA): TGCAGTGCTAAACCGGAAAGCGGGGGGCCCAGAAACACCATATATTTT. Amino acid sequence: CSAKPESGGPRNTIYF.

The chain combines TRBV12-3 or TRBV12-4 with TRBJ2-7, with a possible D match to TRBD1 (7 bases). The length of the CDR3 is 15 residues. V lost 6 bases, J lost 2 bases, and 17 bases lay in between. For the CDR3, the DNA is TGTGCCAGCAGCCAGGGGGGCAGTCCCACCTACGAGCAGTACTTC. This gives the protein CASSQGGSPTYEQYF.

The chain employs TRBV20-1 and TRBJ2-7, with D uncertain. Trimming shortened V by 2 bases and J by 4 bases, and 9 bases separated the two germline ends. The CDR3 extends over 12 amino acids. In germline, CDR1 is DFQATT, CDR2 SNEGSKA (reference sequence). CDR3 bases: TGCAGTGCTAGAACCCAAACGTACGAGCAGTACTTC. It is translated as CSARTQTYEQYF.

J is TRBJ1-1 and V is TRBV12-3 or TRBV12-4; D not resolved. The CDR3 spans 13 residues. V gave up 2 bases and J gave up 3 bases, with 7 bases separating them. CDR3 amino acids: CASSLNPDTEAFF. CDR3 DNA: TGTGCCAGCAGTTTAAACCCGGACACTGAAGCTTTCTTT.

The rearrangement links TRBV10-1 to TRBJ2-3, with D possibly being TRBD2 (7 bases). The CDR3 has 15 residues. Deletions cut 0 bases from V and 4 bases from J, with 11 bases between. Germline CDR1 WNHNN, CDR2 SYGVQD (reference sequence). CDR3 bases: TGCGCCAGCAGTGAGTCGGGGGGGCCTGCAGATACGCAGTATTTT. This sequence encodes CASSESGGPADTQYF.

This clonotype showed up just a few times. The chain has TRBV12-3 or TRBV12-4 and TRBJ1-4; D remains ambiguous. Trimming took off 2 bases at V and 5 bases at J, with 6 bases between the two ends. The CDR3 loop spans 13 amino acids. The CDR3 sequence is CASSLRKNEKLFF. The CDR3 DNA sequence: TGTGCCAGCAGTTTAAGGAAGAATGAAAAACTGTTTTTT.

This clonotype has just a few counts. The CDR3 sequence: CASSFSRLNTEAFF. Written as DNA, the CDR3 is TGTGCCAGCAGTTTTTCCAGACTGAACACTGAAGCTTTCTTT. V gene TRBV12-3 or TRBV12-4 combines with J gene TRBJ1-1; D ambiguous. Trimming cost V 3 bases and J 0 bases, with 8 bases left between them. The CDR3 spans 14 residues.

The gene calls are TRBV29-1 and TRBJ2-5, with 8 bases aligning to TRBD2. The CDR3 extends over 15 amino acids. V lost 4 bases and J lost 2; bases outside the gene matches: 9. The V gene's germline CDR1 is SQVTM and CDR2 ANQGSEA. As DNA, the CDR3 is TGCAGCGTTGGACCGACGACTAGCGAACAAGAGACCCAGTACTTC. Its protein is CSVGPTTSEQETQYF.

V usage is TRBV18 and J usage is TRBJ2-1; D possibly uses TRBD1 or TRBD2 (5 bases each). The CDR3 sequence is 15 residues long. Trimming stripped 0 bases from V and 7 bases from J, with 13 bases between. Germline CDR1 KGHSH, CDR2 LQKENI. The CDR3: CASSPPTGQMNEQFF. In DNA, the CDR3 is TGTGCCAGCTCACCACCGACGGGGCAGATGAATGAGCAGTTCTTC. The full variable domain, its missing parts supplied by reference TRBV18 and TRBJ2-1, is NAGVMQNPRHLVRRRGQEARLRCSPMKGHSHVYWYRQLPEEGLKFMVYLQKENIIDESGMPKERFSAEFPKEGPSILRIQQVVRGDSAAYFCASSPPTGQMNEQFFGPGTRLTVL.

This clonotype was found a few times. V is TRBV25-1 and J is TRBJ2-1, with 7 bases fitting TRBD2. Germline V gene data show CDR1 as MGHDK and CDR2 as SYGVNS. The V segment lost 4 bases and the J segment 6 bases; nucleotides outside the gene matches: 3. The CDR3 sequence is 13 residues long. CDR3 sequence reads: CASSVGGSNEQFF. The CDR3 region has the DNA TGTGCCAGCAGTGTCGGGGGGAGCAATGAGCAGTTCTTC.

J is TRBJ2-1 and V is TRBV4-3, with D possibly being TRBD1 or TRBD2 (6 bases each). The CDR3 runs to 13 residues. Trimming removed 2 bases from V and 12 bases from J, with 14 bases in between. Germline V gene lookup returns CDR1 LGHNA and CDR2 YSLEER. CDR3 DNA: TGCGCCAGCAGCCAAAGGAGAGAGGGGGGGCAGTTCTTC. Its translation: CASSQRREGGQFF.

This rearrangement joins TRBV20-1 to TRBJ2-6, with no clear D. This CDR3 comprises 16 residues. The V gene lost 2 bases and the J gene lost 0 bases, with 11 bases spanning the gap. CDR1 and CDR2 from the germline V gene are DFQATT and SNEGSKA (reference sequence). DNA of the CDR3: TGCAGTGCTAGAAGCCCATATAACTCTGGGGCCAACGTCCTGACTTTC. This gives the protein CSARSPYNSGANVLTF.

This rearrangement joins TRBV7-2 to TRBJ2-1, with D tentatively TRBD2 (7 bases). Trimming took 2 bases from V and 5 from J, leaving 10 bases between them. CDR1 SGHTA and CDR2 FQGNSA come from the germline V gene. The CDR3 contains 14 residues. CDR3 sequence (DNA): TGTGCCAGCAGCTTATACGGGGGGCACAATGAGCAGTTCTTC. This codes for CASSLYGGHNEQFF.

Only a few counts were recorded for this clonotype. The chain carries TRBV20-1 and TRBJ2-1; D not certain. V lost 3 bases and J lost 6, with 9 bases in between. This CDR3 contains 12 residues. Per germline, CDR1 DFQATT and CDR2 SNEGSKA (reference sequence). The CDR3: CSARRLVNEQFF. CDR3 coding DNA: TGCAGTGCTAGGAGGCTAGTCAATGAGCAGTTCTTC.

Only a few counts were recorded for this clonotype. The chain is built from TRBV7-9 and TRBJ2-7; D is possibly TRBD1 (7 bases). Germline V gene sequence: CDR1 SEHNR, CDR2 FQNEAQ (reference sequence). The CDR3 is 13 amino acids. Trimming took 2 bases from V and 5 from J, leaving 10 bases between them. For the CDR3, the DNA is TGTGCCAGCAGCTTACAGGGGGGAAACGAGCAGTACTTC. Its protein is CASSLQGGNEQYF.

The chain joins TRBV4-1 to TRBJ1-1; 7 positions agree with TRBD1. This CDR3 has 16 residues. CDR1 is MGHRA and CDR2 is YSYEKL in the germline V gene. Trimming took 3 bases from V and 1 from J; bases not matched to a gene: 8. The CDR3 DNA sequence: TGCGCCAGCAGCCAGCCCAGGGGGTTGGGGAACACTGAAGCTTTCTTT. Protein sequence: CASSQPRGLGNTEAFF.